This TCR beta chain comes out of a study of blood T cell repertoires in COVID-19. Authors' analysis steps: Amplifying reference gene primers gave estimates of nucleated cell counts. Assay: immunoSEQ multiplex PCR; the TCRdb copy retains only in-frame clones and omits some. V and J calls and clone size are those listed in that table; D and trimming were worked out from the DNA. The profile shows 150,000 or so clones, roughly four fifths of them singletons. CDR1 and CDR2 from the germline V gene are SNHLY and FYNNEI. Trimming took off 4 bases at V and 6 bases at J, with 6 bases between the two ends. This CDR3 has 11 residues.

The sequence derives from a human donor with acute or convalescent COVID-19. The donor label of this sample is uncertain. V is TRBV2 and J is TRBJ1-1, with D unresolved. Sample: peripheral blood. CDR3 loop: CASSVFAEAFF. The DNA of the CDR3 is TGTGCCAGCAGTGTTTTCGCTGAAGCTTTCTTT.